This note documents a single T cell receptor (beta chain) sequence. Study processing details: Amplification with reference gene primers provided the estimates of nucleated cell counts. Sequencing used immunoSEQ multiplex PCR; TCRdb keeps in-frame clones, though not all of them. That table supplies the V and J calls and clone size; D and trimming were determined from the DNA. The sample lists about 89,000 clones; 80% were seen once. CDR1 and CDR2 from the germline V gene are SGDLS and YYNGEE. The CDR3 contains 17 residues. With 0 bases clipped from V and 2 bases from J, the junction kept 8 bases outside the gene matches. These data are taken from a study of blood T cell repertoires in COVID-19. Looking at the study overall: From the United States, Italy and Spain came samples of acute and convalescent COVID-19. The analysed material was cDNA or gDNA that came from T cells, B-cell-depleted T cells, or PBMCs.

The specimen sequenced was peripheral blood. The chain carries TRBV9 and TRBJ1-3, with 7 bases fitting TRBD1. The receptor was derived from a woman of 80 years or more with acute or convalescent COVID-19. CDR3 in amino acids: CASSVADARGTGNTIYF. The CDR3 DNA reads as TGTGCCAGCAGCGTAGCCGATGCCAGGGGGACTGGAAACACCATATATTTT.